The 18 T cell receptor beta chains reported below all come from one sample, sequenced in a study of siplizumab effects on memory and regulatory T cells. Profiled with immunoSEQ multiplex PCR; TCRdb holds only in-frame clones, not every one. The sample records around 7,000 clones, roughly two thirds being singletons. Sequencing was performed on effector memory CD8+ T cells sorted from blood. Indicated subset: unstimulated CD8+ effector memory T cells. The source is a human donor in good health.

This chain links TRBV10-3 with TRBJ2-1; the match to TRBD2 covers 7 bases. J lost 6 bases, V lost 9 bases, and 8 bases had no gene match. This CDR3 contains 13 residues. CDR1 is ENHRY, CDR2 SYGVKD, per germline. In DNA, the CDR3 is TGTGCCATTAAAGAGACTAGCAGCAATGAGCAGTTCTTC. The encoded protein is CAIKETSSNEQFF.

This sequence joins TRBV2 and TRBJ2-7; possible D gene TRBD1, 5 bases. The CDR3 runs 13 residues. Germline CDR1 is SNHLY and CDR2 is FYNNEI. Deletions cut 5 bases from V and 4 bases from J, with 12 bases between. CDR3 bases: TGTGCCAGCAGTTCTCACCAGGGTTACGAGCAGTACTTC. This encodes CASSSHQGYEQYF. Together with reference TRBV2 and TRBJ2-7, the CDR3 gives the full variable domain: EPEVTQTPSHQVTQMGQEVILRCVPISNHLYFYWYRQILGQKVEFLVSFYNNEISEKSEIFDDQFSVERPDGSNFTLKIRSTKLEDSAMYFCASSSHQGYEQYFGPGTRLTVT.

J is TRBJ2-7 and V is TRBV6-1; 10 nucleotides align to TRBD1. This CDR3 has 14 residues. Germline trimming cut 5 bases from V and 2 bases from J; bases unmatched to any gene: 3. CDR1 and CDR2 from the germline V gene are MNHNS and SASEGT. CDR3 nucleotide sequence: TGTGCCAGCAGTCGGACAGGGGGGACCTACGAGCAGTACTTC. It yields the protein CASSRTGGTYEQYF.

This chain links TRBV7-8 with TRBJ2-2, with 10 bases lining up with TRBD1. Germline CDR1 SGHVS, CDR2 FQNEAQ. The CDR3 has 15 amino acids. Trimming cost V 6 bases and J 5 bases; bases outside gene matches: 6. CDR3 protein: CASRTGTGDTGELFF. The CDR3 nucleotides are TGTGCCAGCAGGACCGGGACAGGGGATACCGGGGAGCTGTTTTTT.

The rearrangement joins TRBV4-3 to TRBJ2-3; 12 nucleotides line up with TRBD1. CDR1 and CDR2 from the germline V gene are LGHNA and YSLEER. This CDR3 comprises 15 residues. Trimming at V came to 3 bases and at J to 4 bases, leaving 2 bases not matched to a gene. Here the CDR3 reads CASSHGTGGADTQYF. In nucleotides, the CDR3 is TGCGCCAGCAGCCATGGGACAGGGGGCGCAGATACGCAGTATTTT.

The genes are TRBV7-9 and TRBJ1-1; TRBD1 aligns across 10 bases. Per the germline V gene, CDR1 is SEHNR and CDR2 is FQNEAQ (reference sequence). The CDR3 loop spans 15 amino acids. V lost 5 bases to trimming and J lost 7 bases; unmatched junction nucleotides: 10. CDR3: CASSQEGQGTSEAFF. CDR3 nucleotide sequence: TGTGCCAGCAGCCAAGAGGGACAGGGGACAAGTGAAGCTTTCTTT.

CDR3: CASSEFGSGQGPNTGELFF. The CDR3 coding sequence is TGCGCCAGCAGTGAGTTTGGATCGGGACAGGGGCCAAACACCGGGGAGCTGTTTTTT. The chain carries TRBV10-1 and TRBJ2-2; TRBD1 matches at 10 bases. With V trimmed by 1 base and J by 2 bases, 10 bases remained unmatched. This CDR3 has 19 amino acids. CDR1 WNHNN and CDR2 SYGVQD come from the germline V gene (reference sequence).

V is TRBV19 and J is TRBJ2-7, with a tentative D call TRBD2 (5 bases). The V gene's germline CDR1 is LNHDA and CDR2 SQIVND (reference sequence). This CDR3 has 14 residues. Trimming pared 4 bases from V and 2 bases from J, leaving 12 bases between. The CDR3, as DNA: TGTGCCAGTAGTAGGGCCGGGAACACCTACGAGCAGTACTTC. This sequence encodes CASSRAGNTYEQYF. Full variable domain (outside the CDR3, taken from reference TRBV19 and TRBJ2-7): DGGITQSPKYLFRKEGQNVTLSCEQNLNHDAMYWYRQDPGQGLRLIYYSQIVNDFQKGDIAEGYSVSREKKESFPLTVTSAQKNPTAFYLCASSRAGNTYEQYFGPGTRLTVT.

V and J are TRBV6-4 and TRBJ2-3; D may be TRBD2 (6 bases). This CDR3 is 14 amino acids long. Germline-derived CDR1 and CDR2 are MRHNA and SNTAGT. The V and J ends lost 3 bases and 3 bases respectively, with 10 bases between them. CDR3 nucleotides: TGTGCCAGCAGTGATGAGGAGGGGACAGATACGCAGTATTTT. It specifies CASSDEEGTDTQYF.

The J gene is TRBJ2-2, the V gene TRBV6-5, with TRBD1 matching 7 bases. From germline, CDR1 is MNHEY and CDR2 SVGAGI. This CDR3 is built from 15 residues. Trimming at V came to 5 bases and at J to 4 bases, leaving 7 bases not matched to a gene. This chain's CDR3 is CASSTGELGTGELFF. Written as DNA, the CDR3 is TGTGCCAGCAGTACAGGGGAGCTAGGCACCGGGGAGCTGTTTTTT.

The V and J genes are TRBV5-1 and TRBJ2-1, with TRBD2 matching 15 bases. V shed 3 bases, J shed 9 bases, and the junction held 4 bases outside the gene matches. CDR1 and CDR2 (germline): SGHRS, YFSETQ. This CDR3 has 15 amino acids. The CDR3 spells CASSWTSGRAGEQFF. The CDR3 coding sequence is TGCGCCAGCAGCTGGACTAGCGGGAGGGCCGGTGAGCAGTTCTTC.

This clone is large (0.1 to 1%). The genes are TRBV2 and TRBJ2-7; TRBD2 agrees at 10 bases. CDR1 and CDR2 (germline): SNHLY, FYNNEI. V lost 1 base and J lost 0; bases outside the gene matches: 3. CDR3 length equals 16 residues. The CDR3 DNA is TGTGCCAGCAGTGAAGGGACTAGCGGTTTCTCCTACGAGCAGTACTTC. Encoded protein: CASSEGTSGFSYEQYF.

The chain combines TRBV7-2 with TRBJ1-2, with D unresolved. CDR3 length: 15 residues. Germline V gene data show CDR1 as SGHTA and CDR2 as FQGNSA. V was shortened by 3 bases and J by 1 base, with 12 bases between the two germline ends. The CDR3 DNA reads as TGTGCCAGCAGCTTTGGAGGACTACATAACTATGGCTACACCTTC. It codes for CASSFGGLHNYGYTF.

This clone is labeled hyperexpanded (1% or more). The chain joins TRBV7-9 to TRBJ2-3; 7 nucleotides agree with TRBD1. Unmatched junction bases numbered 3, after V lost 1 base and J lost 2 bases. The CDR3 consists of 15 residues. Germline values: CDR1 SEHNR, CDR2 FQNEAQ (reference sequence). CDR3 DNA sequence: TGTGCCAGCAGCTTAGTAACAGGGGACACAGATACGCAGTATTTT. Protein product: CASSLVTGDTDTQYF. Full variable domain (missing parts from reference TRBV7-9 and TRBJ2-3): DTGVSQNPRHKITKRGQNVTFRCDPISEHNRLYWYRQTLGQGPEFLTYFQNEAQLEKSRLLSDRFSAERPKGSFSTLEIQRTEQGDSAMYLCASSLVTGDTDTQYFGPGTRLTVL.

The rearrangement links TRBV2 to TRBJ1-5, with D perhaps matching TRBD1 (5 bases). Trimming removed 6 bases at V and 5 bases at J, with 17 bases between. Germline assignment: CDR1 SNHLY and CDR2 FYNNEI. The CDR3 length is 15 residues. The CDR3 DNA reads TGTGCCAGCAGGGCGGGGACGGGCACCTATCAGCCCCAGCATTTT. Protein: CASRAGTGTYQPQHF.

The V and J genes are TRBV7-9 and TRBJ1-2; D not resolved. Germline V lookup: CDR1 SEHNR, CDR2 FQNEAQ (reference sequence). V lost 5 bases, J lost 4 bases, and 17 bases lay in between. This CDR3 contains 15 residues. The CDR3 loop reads CASSPGAWESYGYTF. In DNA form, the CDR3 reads TGTGCCAGCAGCCCTGGAGCTTGGGAGAGCTATGGCTACACCTTC.

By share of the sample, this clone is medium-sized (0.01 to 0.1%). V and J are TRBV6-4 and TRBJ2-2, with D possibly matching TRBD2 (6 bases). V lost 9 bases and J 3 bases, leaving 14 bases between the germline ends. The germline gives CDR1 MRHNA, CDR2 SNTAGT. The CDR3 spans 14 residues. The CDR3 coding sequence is TGTGCCAGTGCCTCTAGCGCCGACACCGGGGAGCTGTTTTTT. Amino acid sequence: CASASSADTGELFF.

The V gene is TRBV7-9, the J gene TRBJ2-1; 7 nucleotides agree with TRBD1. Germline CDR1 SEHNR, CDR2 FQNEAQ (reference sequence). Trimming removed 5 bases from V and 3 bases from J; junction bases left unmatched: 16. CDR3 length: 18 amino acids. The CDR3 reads CASSHPQGNSPNYNEQFF. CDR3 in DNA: TGTGCCAGCAGCCATCCACAGGGGAATAGCCCCAACTACAATGAGCAGTTCTTC.